These 7 T cell receptor beta chains came from one sample sequenced in a study of blood T cell repertoires in COVID-19. Assay: immunoSEQ multiplex PCR; the TCRdb copy retains only in-frame clones and omits some. The data contain hundreds of thousands of clones, about 91% of them singletons. Material: PBMCs or T cells enriched from blood (not recorded which). The receptors come from a woman younger than 30 who had recovered from COVID-19.

V and J are TRBV7-9 and TRBJ1-2; D is unclear. Germline CDR1 and CDR2: SEHNR and FQNEAQ (reference sequence). The V gene lost 4 bases and the J gene lost 4 bases, with 19 bases spanning the gap. The CDR3 sequence is 16 residues long. The CDR3 loop reads CASSSQADERSYGYTF. Written as DNA, the CDR3 is TGTGCCAGCAGCTCCCAGGCGGACGAGCGGTCCTATGGCTACACCTTC.

This rearrangement joins TRBV28 to TRBJ2-7; a weak D match, TRBD1 (6 bases). Germline CDR1 is MDHEN and CDR2 is SYDVKM. The CDR3 extends over 14 amino acids. Trimming shortened V by 2 bases and J by 2 bases, and 10 bases separated the two germline ends. The CDR3 spells CASSLRGHTYEQYF. In DNA form, the CDR3 reads TGTGCCAGCAGTTTAAGGGGACACACCTACGAGCAGTACTTC. Supplemented by reference TRBV28 and TRBJ2-7, the full variable domain reads DVKVTQSSRYLVKRTGEKVFLECVQDMDHENMFWYRQDPGLGLRLIYFSYDVKMKEKGDIPEGYSVSREKKERFSLILESASTNQTSMYLCASSLRGHTYEQYFGPGTRLTVT.

The genes are TRBV6-2 or TRBV6-3 and TRBJ2-6; tentative D call: TRBD2 (5 bases). This CDR3 has 17 amino acids. CDR1 and CDR2 (germline): MNHEY, SVGEGT. V gave up 4 bases and J gave up 0 bases, with 13 bases separating them. DNA for the CDR3: TGTGCCAGCAGTTTTAACAGCGGATCCTCTGGGGCCAACGTCCTGACTTTC. This gives the protein CASSFNSGSSGANVLTF.

The chain joins TRBV30 to TRBJ1-6; D possibly corresponds to TRBD1 (5 bases). Trimming pared 4 bases from V and 5 bases from J, leaving 12 bases between. The CDR3 totals 14 residues. Germline CDR1 GTSNPN, CDR2 SVGIG (reference sequence). The CDR3 is CAWNRGGNNSPLHF. The CDR3 DNA follows: TGTGCCTGGAACCGGGGGGGTAATAATTCACCCCTCCACTTT. The full variable domain, its missing parts supplied by reference TRBV30 and TRBJ1-6, is SQTIHQWPATLVQPVGSPLSLECTVEGTSNPNLYWYRQAAGRGLQLLFYSVGIGQISSEVPQNLSASRPQDRQFILSSKKLLLSDSGFYLCAWNRGGNNSPLHFGNGTRLTVT.

The V and J genes are TRBV11-1 and TRBJ2-5, with D unclear. Germline V gene lookup returns CDR1 SGHAT and CDR2 FQDESV (reference sequence). This CDR3 is built from 12 residues. Trimming cost V 5 bases and J 5 bases, with 9 bases left between them. CDR3: CASSQGRETQYF. CDR3 nucleotide sequence: TGTGCCAGCAGCCAAGGCAGGGAGACCCAGTACTTC.

The table lists this clone with a count of one. CDR3 bases: TGTGCCAGCAGCTTAGATCGGCAGGGATGGAAATATGGCTACACCTTC. Protein sequence: CASSLDRQGWKYGYTF. The chain recombines TRBV11-2 with TRBJ1-2, with D perhaps TRBD1 (5 bases). There are 16 residues in the CDR3. The V gene's germline CDR1 is SGHAT and CDR2 FQNNGV. V was trimmed by 0 bases and J by 5 bases, leaving 16 bases between them.

The chain combines TRBV7-9 with TRBJ2-1; 11 bases match TRBD2. Trimming cost V 7 bases and J 4 bases; bases outside gene matches: 9. The length of the CDR3 is 16 residues. Germline-derived CDR1 and CDR2 are SEHNR and FQNEAQ (reference sequence). CDR3 protein: CASTKRGTSGYNEQFF. As DNA, the CDR3 is TGTGCCAGCACCAAACGGGGGACTAGCGGATACAATGAGCAGTTCTTC.